The 19 T cell receptor beta chains in this list originate from one sample, sequenced in a study of blood T cell repertoires in COVID-19. Measured with immunoSEQ multiplex PCR; TCRdb has only the in-frame clones, and not every one. The table lists some 350,000 clones, more than 80% of them singletons. The sample comprised PBMCs or T cells enriched from blood (not recorded which). The receptors derive from a man younger than 35 who had recovered from COVID-19.

This clone has just a few counts. CDR3 residues: CASSRASDGAAHSPLHF. CDR3 DNA: TGCGCCAGCAGCCGTGCCTCGGATGGGGCCGCTCATTCACCCCTCCACTTT. V usage is TRBV5-1 and J usage is TRBJ1-6; weak D call: TRBD1 (5 bases). The CDR3 runs to 17 residues. V was trimmed by 4 bases and J by 8 bases, leaving 22 bases between them. Germline assignment: CDR1 SGHRS and CDR2 YFSETQ.

J is TRBJ2-7 and V is TRBV2; TRBD1 matches at 7 bases. Germline CDR1 and CDR2: SNHLY and FYNNEI. The V segment lost 7 bases and the J segment 1 base; nucleotides outside the gene matches: 7. The CDR3 extends over 14 amino acids. The CDR3, as DNA: TGTGCCAGCACTAGGGGGCAAGGATCCTACGAGCAGTACTTC. Translated, it gives CASTRGQGSYEQYF.

The rearrangement uses TRBV6-5 and TRBJ2-7, with a possible D match to TRBD2 (5 bases). The V end lost 8 bases, the J end lost 4 bases, and 15 bases lay between the germline ends. Germline V gene data show CDR1 as MNHEY and CDR2 as SVGAGI. This CDR3 spans 13 amino acids. Here the CDR3 reads CASASEGVYEQYF. The DNA of the CDR3 is TGTGCCAGCGCGTCAGAGGGAGTATACGAGCAGTACTTC.

This rearrangement joins TRBV5-4 to TRBJ2-3; 8 bases map to TRBD2. V shed 1 base, J shed 6 bases, and the junction held 13 bases outside the gene matches. Per the germline V gene, CDR1 is SGHNT and CDR2 is YYREEE (reference sequence). The CDR3 length is 17 residues. CDR3 DNA: TGTGCCAGCAGCTTGTACGCGGCGCGGGGGGCGGCGGATACGCAGTATTTT. It encodes CASSLYAARGAADTQYF. Supplemented by reference TRBV5-4 and TRBJ2-3, the full variable domain reads ETGVTQSPTHLIKTRGQQVTLRCSSQSGHNTVSWYQQALGQGPQFIFQYYREEENGRGNFPPRFSGLQFPNYSSELNVNALELDDSALYLCASSLYAARGAADTQYFGPGTRLTVL.

The chain employs TRBV7-3 and TRBJ2-3; D perhaps matches TRBD2 (6 bases). CDR1 and CDR2 from the germline V gene are SGHTA and FQGTGA. The CDR3 extends over 13 amino acids. V gave up 2 bases and J gave up 3 bases, with 6 bases separating them. CDR3 region: CASSLGGTDTQYF. CDR3 DNA: TGTGCCAGCAGCTTAGGGGGGACAGATACGCAGTATTTT.

The rearrangement links TRBV2 to TRBJ2-2; 8 bases are shared with TRBD1. With V trimmed by 6 bases and J by 1 base, 4 bases remained unmatched. Germline V gene sequence: CDR1 SNHLY, CDR2 FYNNEI. CDR3 length: 15 amino acids. This CDR3 reads CASRLGQGNTGELFF. The CDR3 DNA follows: TGTGCCAGCAGACTTGGACAGGGGAACACCGGGGAGCTGTTTTTT.

This chain joins TRBV7-2 and TRBJ2-6; 7 nucleotides line up with TRBD1. This CDR3 spans 16 amino acids. The germline CDR1 and CDR2 sequences are SGHTA and FQGNSA. The trim removed 1 base at V and 4 bases at J, leaving 4 bases unmatched. For the CDR3, the DNA is TGTGCCAGCAGCTTAGTGACAGGGAACGGGGCCAACGTCCTGACTTTC. This sequence encodes CASSLVTGNGANVLTF.

The rearrangement joins TRBV27 to TRBJ1-5, with 7 positions matching TRBD1. With V trimmed by 7 bases and J by 5 bases, 11 bases remained unmatched. From germline, CDR1 is MNHEY and CDR2 SMNVEV (reference sequence). This CDR3 contains 15 residues. The CDR3 DNA is TGTGCCAGCACCGCGACAGGGACGGTAGATCAGCCCCAGCATTTT. Protein: CASTATGTVDQPQHF.

The chain combines TRBV19 with TRBJ1-1; maybe TRBD1 (6 bases). This CDR3 contains 15 residues. V was pared by 5 bases and J by 3 bases, with 16 bases between. Per the germline V gene, CDR1 is LNHDA and CDR2 is SQIVND (reference sequence). CDR3 in DNA: TGTGCCAGTAGTGAGCGGAGACAGGCTGACACTGAAGCTTTCTTT. Translation: CASSERRQADTEAFF.

V gene TRBV6-5 combines with J gene TRBJ1-3; TRBD1 matches 10 bases. V was clipped by 4 bases and J by 3 bases; unmatched bases: 3. Germline V gives CDR1 MNHEY, CDR2 SVGAGI. This CDR3 spans 15 amino acids. In DNA, the CDR3 is TGTGCCAGCAGTTTCGGACAGGGGGGTGGAAACACCATATATTTT. This gives the protein CASSFGQGGGNTIYF.

V and J are TRBV11-2 and TRBJ1-2; D is undetermined. Trimming stripped 0 bases from V and 1 base from J, with 6 bases between. The germline V gene has CDR1 SGHAT and CDR2 FQNNGV. The CDR3 is made up of 14 amino acids. CDR3 amino acids: CASSLDLSNYGYTF. The DNA of the CDR3 is TGTGCCAGCAGCTTAGATCTGAGTAACTATGGCTACACCTTC.

V gene TRBV7-6 combines with J gene TRBJ1-1; 7 nucleotides agree with TRBD1. The CDR3 is 13 residues long. Germline V gene sequence: CDR1 SGHVS, CDR2 FNYEAQ. V lost 6 bases, J lost 4 bases, and 5 bases stayed unmatched. DNA of the CDR3: TGTGCCAGCAGATCCGCAGGGGGCACTGAAGCTTTCTTT. Translating it yields CASRSAGGTEAFF.

The V gene is TRBV19, the J gene TRBJ1-2; 11 bases align to TRBD1. Germline loops: CDR1 LNHDA, CDR2 SQIVND (reference sequence). V was pared by 6 bases and J by 7 bases, with 10 bases of the junction left unmatched. The CDR3 length is 15 residues. CDR3 protein: CASRIPGTGGFGYTF. CDR3 DNA: TGTGCCAGTAGGATCCCCGGGACAGGGGGGTTTGGCTACACCTTC.

This chain uses TRBV5-1 with TRBJ2-7; 8 nucleotides agree with TRBD1. With V trimmed by 0 bases and J by 3 bases, 5 bases remained unmatched. Germline CDR1 SGHRS, CDR2 YFSETQ. This CDR3 has 15 amino acids. The CDR3 sequence: CASSLDPGGNYEQYF. Here the CDR3 DNA reads TGCGCCAGCAGCTTGGACCCAGGGGGCAACTACGAGCAGTACTTC.

V and J are TRBV28 and TRBJ1-1, with D unclear. This CDR3 contains 11 residues. Germline V gene data show CDR1 as MDHEN and CDR2 as SYDVKM. V was trimmed by 5 bases and J by 8 bases, leaving 9 bases between them. The CDR3 loop reads CASSRELEAFF. CDR3 DNA sequence: TGTGCCAGCAGTCGCGAGTTGGAAGCTTTCTTT. Based on the CDR3 plus reference TRBV28 and TRBJ1-1, the full variable domain is DVKVTQSSRYLVKRTGEKVFLECVQDMDHENMFWYRQDPGLGLRLIYFSYDVKMKEKGDIPEGYSVSREKKERFSLILESASTNQTSMYLCASSRELEAFFGQGTRLTVV.

This chain connects TRBV2 to TRBJ2-3, with D perhaps TRBD2 (6 bases). This CDR3 is 15 amino acids long. The ends were cut back, 5 bases at V and 0 bases at J, with 12 bases in the middle. The germline gives CDR1 SNHLY, CDR2 FYNNEI. The CDR3 protein is CASSRWGLSTDTQYF. CDR3 in DNA: TGTGCCAGCAGTCGGTGGGGACTTAGCACAGATACGCAGTATTTT. Full variable domain (missing parts from reference TRBV2 and TRBJ2-3): EPEVTQTPSHQVTQMGQEVILRCVPISNHLYFYWYRQILGQKVEFLVSFYNNEISEKSEIFDDQFSVERPDGSNFTLKIRSTKLEDSAMYFCASSRWGLSTDTQYFGPGTRLTVL.

The rearrangement uses TRBV6-5 and TRBJ2-5; D is possibly TRBD2 (6 bases). V was shortened by 7 bases and J by 2 bases, with 14 bases between the two germline ends. The CDR3 is 14 residues long. CDR1 and CDR2 (germline): MNHEY, SVGAGI. The chain's CDR3 is CASTLRRDQETQYF. The CDR3 coding sequence is TGTGCCAGCACCCTCAGGCGGGATCAAGAGACCCAGTACTTC.

V and J are TRBV19 and TRBJ1-2; 8 bases are shared with TRBD1. The ends lost 8 bases at V and 0 bases at J; junction bases unmatched: 2. Germline V gives CDR1 LNHDA, CDR2 SQIVND (reference sequence). This CDR3 region has 13 residues. This CDR3 is CASQTGANYGYTF. CDR3 DNA: TGTGCCAGTCAGACAGGGGCTAACTATGGCTACACCTTC. The entire variable domain, with the rest obtained from reference TRBV19 and TRBJ1-2, is as follows: DGGITQSPKYLFRKEGQNVTLSCEQNLNHDAMYWYRQDPGQGLRLIYYSQIVNDFQKGDIAEGYSVSREKKESFPLTVTSAQKNPTAFYLCASQTGANYGYTFGSGTRLTVV.

The CDR3 loop reads CASSFQGGETGELFF. DNA of the CDR3: TGCGCCAGCAGTTTCCAAGGGGGTGAGACCGGGGAGCTGTTTTTT. The chain joins TRBV5-1 to TRBJ2-2; D might be TRBD1 (6 bases). The V and J ends lost 5 bases and 5 bases respectively, with 16 bases between them. The CDR3 has 15 amino acids. The germline V gene encodes CDR1 SGHRS and CDR2 YFSETQ.